The text below deals with one T cell receptor (beta chain). The antigen remains undetermined. The data belong to a study of regulatory T cells in long-lasting Graves disease. The study, taken as a whole, reports: With persistent disease, TRBV28, TRBJ1-2 and TRBJ2-5 were the favored segments.

iRepertoire HTBI primers and Arm-PCR of CDR3 regions built TCR beta libraries. TCRdb passed the multiplex PCR reads through MiXCR, listing each CDR3 protein once. The table includes 350,000 to 550,000 distinct CDR3 sequences, 14% detected once. Trimming took off 2 bases at V and 0 bases at J, with 8 bases between the two ends. Germline-derived CDR1 and CDR2 are LNHDA and SQIVND (reference sequence). The CDR3 consists of 16 residues. Time point noted: newly diagnosed GD, antithyroid drugs for less than 3 months. PBMC-extracted RNA yielded the TCR library. Doctors identified Graves' disease using the American Thyroid Association guidelines. These data were likewise used in another study, on T cells in Graves' hyperthyroidism and ophthalmopathy.

This material consisted of peripheral blood mononuclear cells (PBMCs), taken at new diagnosis, from a patient treated with antithyroid drugs. This rearrangement joins TRBV19 to TRBJ2-6; D unclear. This sequence originates from a woman in her forties or fifties with Graves disease. CDR3 loop: CASSIHAISGANVLTF. DNA for the CDR3: TGTGCCAGTAGTATACACGCGATCTCTGGGGCCAACGTCCTGACTTTC. Filled out from reference TRBV19 and TRBJ2-6, the complete variable domain reads DGGITQSPKYLFRKEGQNVTLSCEQNLNHDAMYWYRQDPGQGLRLIYYSQIVNDFQKGDIAEGYSVSREKKESFPLTVTSAQKNPTAFYLCASSIHAISGANVLTFGAGSRLTVL.